These T cell receptor beta chains were read from a single sample in a study of T cells in Graves' hyperthyroidism and ophthalmopathy. TCRdb re-called the multiplex PCR reads with MiXCR, one entry per CDR3 protein. The table shows hundreds of thousands of distinct CDR3 sequences, with approximately 40% occurring only once. Material for sequencing was blood. The receptors originated from a young man with Graves' hyperthyroidism. Both conserved end residues are part of each CDR3. Fields, in order: D gene, clone size, V gene, J gene, CDR3 DNA, CDR3 protein. D genes are given only for firm matches. Part of the rows lack a size; the others show once, few, many or a class for expanded clones.

NA	once	TRBV5-1	TRBJ1-5	TGCGCCACCGGCCGAACAGATAGCAATCAGCCCCAGCATTTT	CATGRTDSNQPQHF
NA	many	TRBV2	TRBJ1-4	TGTGCCACCTTCGAAAGGGGACACTCTAATGAAAAACTGTTTTTT	CATFERGHSNEKLFF
NA	NA	TRBV7-8	TRBJ1-1	TGTGCCAGCAGCTTGAAGGGGTTATTCTCGGGGAACACTGAAGCTTTCTTT	CASSLKGLFSGNTEAFF
NA	many	TRBV29-1	TRBJ1-2	TGCAGCGCAGTAGGAGGGGACCTCTATGGCTACACCTTC	CSAVGGDLYGYTF
NA	NA	TRBV2	TRBJ2-3	TGTGCCAGCAGTGAGGGCAGGGGAGCAGATACGCAGTATTTT	CASSEGRGADTQYF
TRBD1	NA	TRBV10-3	TRBJ2-7	TGTGCCAGCAGTACCTGGACAGGGGGCTTCTACGAGCAGTACTTC	CASSTWTGGFYEQYF
NA	NA	TRBV7-9	TRBJ2-5	TGTGCCAGCAGCTTAGGTTTCGGGAATCAGCAAGAGACCCAGTACTTC	CASSLGFGNQQETQYF
TRBD1	many	TRBV20-1	TRBJ2-5	TGCAGTGCTAGAGAGGGACAGGGGGCTTGGAAGACCCAGTACTTC	CSAREGQGAWKTQYF
TRBD1	NA	TRBV9	TRBJ1-1	TGTGCCAGCAGCTGGGCCGGACAGGTCACTGAAGCTTTCTTT	CASSWAGQVTEAFF
NA	once	TRBV7-3	TRBJ1-1	TGTGCCAGCAGCTTACGCCCGGGGGGGGAGAGAACTGAAGCTTTCTTT	CASSLRPGGERTEAFF
NA	few	TRBV7-2	TRBJ1-1	TGTGCCAGCAGCGTCCTTCGCGGGGGGTCTTTCTTT	CASSVLRGGSFF
TRBD1	many	TRBV29-1	TRBJ2-7	TGCAGCGTTGAGTTTGCGGGACAGGGGGTCTACGAGCAGTACTTC	CSVEFAGQGVYEQYF
TRBD1	many	TRBV10-3	TRBJ1-4	TGTGCCATCAGTGGGACAGGGGTGGAAAAACTGTTTTTT	CAISGTGVEKLFF
NA	many	TRBV20-1	TRBJ1-2	TGCAGTGCTAGTTCTCCCAGGGTCCCCTATGGCTACACCTTC	CSASSPRVPYGYTF
NA	NA	TRBV4-1	TRBJ2-7	TGCGCCAGCAGGGGCAGCGCGGAGGAGCAGTACTTC	CASRGSAEEQYF
NA	NA	TRBV10-3	TRBJ1-1	TGTGCCATCAGTGAGTCGGACAGCCCAGGGGTTCGGGACACTGAAGCTTTCTTT	CAISESDSPGVRDTEAFF
NA	many	TRBV25-1	TRBJ2-5	TGTGCCAGCAGTGAATATCAGGCAAAAGAGACCCAGTACTTC	CASSEYQAKETQYF
NA	many	TRBV2	TRBJ1-2	TGTGCCACGTACAGGGTACATGGCTACACCTTC	CATYRVHGYTF